A single sample is the source of the 9 T cell receptor beta chains below, sequenced in a study of CD8 T cells in Susac syndrome. With random hexamers, roughly 0.45 to 1 ug RNA was reverse transcribed. TCRdb analysed the immunoSEQ multiplex PCR reads with MiXCR anew, one entry per CDR3 protein. Of about 140,000 distinct CDR3 sequences listed, approximately 95% are singletons. The material sequenced was CD8+ T cells from PBMCs. Every receptor here comes from a human donor in good health.

This clonotype was detected only once. The rearrangement uses TRBV9 and TRBJ1-3; D is ambiguous. The V gene's germline CDR1 is SGDLS and CDR2 YYNGEE. The CDR3 has 14 residues. V was pared by 7 bases and J by 3 bases, with 14 bases between. Written as DNA, the CDR3 is TGTGCCAGCGGAAATGGAGGAGGTGGAAACACCATATATTTT. Translated, it gives CASGNGGGGNTIYF.

The chain links TRBV30 to TRBJ2-7; D ambiguous. Trimming left V 0 bases short and J 5 bases short, with 17 bases between. CDR1 and CDR2 (germline): GTSNPN, SVGIG (reference sequence). The CDR3 sequence is 15 residues long. CDR3 loop: CAWSVELGAEDEQYF. CDR3 coding DNA: TGTGCCTGGAGTGTTGAGTTGGGCGCAGAGGACGAGCAGTACTTC.

This clonotype appeared once. The V gene is TRBV4-3, the J gene TRBJ1-1; a possible D gene is TRBD1 (6 bases). V was clipped by 3 bases and J by 3 bases, with 11 bases between them. Germline CDR1 and CDR2: LGHNA and YSLEER. The CDR3 loop spans 14 amino acids. CDR3 sequence reads: CASSHPGHHTEAFF. The CDR3, as DNA: TGCGCCAGCAGCCACCCGGGACACCACACTGAAGCTTTCTTT.

The chain links TRBV5-6 to TRBJ2-1; a weak D match, TRBD2 (6 bases). V gave up 2 bases and J gave up 3 bases, with 21 bases separating them. This CDR3 is built from 18 residues. Germline CDR1 is SGHDT and CDR2 is YYEEEE. The CDR3 nucleotides read TGTGCCAGCAGCTTCCCCAGACTAGGGCTCGGTGTCTACAATGAGCAGTTCTTC. It encodes CASSFPRLGLGVYNEQFF.

The rearrangement joins TRBV9 to TRBJ2-3, with D hard to call. Germline V CDR1 and CDR2: SGDLS, YYNGEE. V was pared by 3 bases and J by 2 bases, with 10 bases between. The CDR3 is 14 amino acids. In nucleotides, the CDR3 is TGTGCCAGCAGCGCAACGGAACCCACAGATACGCAGTATTTT. This translates into CASSATEPTDTQYF.

J is TRBJ2-6 and V is TRBV6-5; D possibly corresponds to TRBD2 (6 bases). V was pared by 0 bases and J by 2 bases, with 11 bases between. The CDR3 covers 17 residues. Germline-derived CDR1 and CDR2 are MNHEY and SVGAGI. CDR3 coding DNA: TGTGCCAGCAGTTACTCGAGAGGGGAGGCTGGGGCCAACGTCCTGACTTTC. Protein product: CASSYSRGEAGANVLTF.

This chain connects TRBV4-3 to TRBJ2-7; TRBD2 matches 8 bases. Germline V gene data show CDR1 as LGHNA and CDR2 as YSLEER. With V trimmed by 5 bases and J by 6 bases, 9 bases remained unmatched. The CDR3 contains 14 residues. CDR3 region: CASSVSGRYSEQYF. CDR3 DNA sequence: TGCGCCAGCAGCGTCAGCGGGAGATATTCCGAGCAGTACTTC.

The genes are TRBV4-3 and TRBJ2-3; TRBD2 matches at 11 bases. Germline loops: CDR1 LGHNA, CDR2 YSLEER. The trim removed 5 bases at V and 5 bases at J, leaving 6 bases unmatched. This CDR3 is built from 15 residues. This chain's CDR3 is CASSYSGRAVDTQYF. The DNA of the CDR3 is TGCGCCAGCAGCTATAGCGGGAGGGCCGTAGATACGCAGTATTTT.

This clonotype appeared a few times. The rearrangement uses TRBV20-1 and TRBJ2-1, with 7 bases fitting TRBD2. Germline V lookup: CDR1 DFQATT, CDR2 SNEGSKA (reference sequence). Trimming removed 5 bases from V and 2 bases from J; junction bases left unmatched: 3. CDR3 size: 13 residues. The CDR3 nucleotides read TGCAGTGCTTCACTAGCGACCTACAATGAGCAGTTCTTC. Amino acid sequence: CSASLATYNEQFF.